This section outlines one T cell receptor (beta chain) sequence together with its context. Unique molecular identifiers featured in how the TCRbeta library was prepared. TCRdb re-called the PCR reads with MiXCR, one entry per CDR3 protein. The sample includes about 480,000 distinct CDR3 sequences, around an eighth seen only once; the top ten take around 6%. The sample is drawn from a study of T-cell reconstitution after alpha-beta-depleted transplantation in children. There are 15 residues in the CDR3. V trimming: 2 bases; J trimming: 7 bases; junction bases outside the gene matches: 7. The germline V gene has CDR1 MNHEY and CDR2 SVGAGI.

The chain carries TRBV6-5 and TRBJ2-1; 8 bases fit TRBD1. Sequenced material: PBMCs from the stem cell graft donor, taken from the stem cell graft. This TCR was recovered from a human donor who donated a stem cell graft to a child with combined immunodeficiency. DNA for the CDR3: TGTGCCAGCAGTTACGGGCAGGGGGCGCGGAATGAGCAGTTCTTC. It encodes CASSYGQGARNEQFF.